Listed here is a single TCR beta chain. Its target is unknown. V lost 3 bases, J lost 7 bases, and 6 bases stayed unmatched. CDR1 is PRHDT, CDR2 FYEKMQ, per germline (reference sequence). This CDR3 region has 15 residues. This record comes from a study of neoadjuvant nivolumab and ipilimumab in lung cancer. TCRdb's table, derived via immunoSEQ multiplex PCR, lists solely in-frame clones and lacks some. The sample has about 18,000 clones, more than 75% seen once. Study results and caveats: Only a small number of samples underwent TCR sequencing. From pretherapy to surgery, tumor richness and clonality rose with dual therapy. Resected-tumor TCR richness correlated positively with pretherapy blood richness.

The genes are TRBV13 and TRBJ2-7; TRBD2 matches 13 bases. This sequence originates from an adult with non-small cell lung cancer. Specimen: tumor tissue, collected after neoadjuvant nivolumab, alone or with ipilimumab, at or shortly before surgery. CDR3 loop: CASSLTSGRIREQYF. CDR3 in DNA: TGTGCCAGCAGCTTGACTAGCGGGAGGATTAGGGAGCAGTACTTC.